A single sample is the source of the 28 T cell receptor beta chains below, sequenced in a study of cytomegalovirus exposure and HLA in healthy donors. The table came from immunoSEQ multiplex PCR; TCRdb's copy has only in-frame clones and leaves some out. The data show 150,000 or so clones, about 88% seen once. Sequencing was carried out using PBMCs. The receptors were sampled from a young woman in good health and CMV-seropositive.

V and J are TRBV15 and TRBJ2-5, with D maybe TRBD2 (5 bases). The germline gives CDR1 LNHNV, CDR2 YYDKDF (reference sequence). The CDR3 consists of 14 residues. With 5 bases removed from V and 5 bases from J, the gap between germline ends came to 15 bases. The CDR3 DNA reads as TGTGCCACCAGCCTCGGGTCCTTAGCGGAGACCCAGTACTTC. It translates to CATSLGSLAETQYF. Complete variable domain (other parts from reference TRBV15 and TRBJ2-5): DAMVIQNPRYQVTQFGKPVTLSCSQTLNHNVMYWYQQKSSQAPKLLFHYYDKDFNNEADTPDNFQSRRPNTSFCFLDIRSPGLGDTAMYLCATSLGSLAETQYFGPGTRLLVL.

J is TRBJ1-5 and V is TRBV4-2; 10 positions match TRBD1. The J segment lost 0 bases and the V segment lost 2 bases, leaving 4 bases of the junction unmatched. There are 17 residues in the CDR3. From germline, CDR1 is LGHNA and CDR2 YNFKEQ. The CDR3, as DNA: TGTGCCAGCAGCCAAATGGACAGGGGGGATAGCAATCAGCCCCAGCATTTT. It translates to CASSQMDRGDSNQPQHF.

The CDR3 bases are TGTGCCAGCAGCCCTTCAGCGGTAAGGGCTGAAGCTTTCTTT. Amino acids: CASSPSAVRAEAFF. The chain recombines TRBV7-2 with TRBJ1-1; D call uncertain. V lost 5 bases and J 6 bases, leaving 16 bases between the germline ends. This CDR3 spans 14 amino acids. From germline, CDR1 is SGHTA and CDR2 FQGNSA.

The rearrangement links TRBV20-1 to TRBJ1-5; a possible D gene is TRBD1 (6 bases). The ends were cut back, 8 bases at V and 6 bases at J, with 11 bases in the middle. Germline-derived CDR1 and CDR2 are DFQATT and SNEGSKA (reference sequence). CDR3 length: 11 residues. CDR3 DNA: TGCAGTACAGGGAATGGTCAGCCCCAGCATTTT. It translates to CSTGNGQPQHF.

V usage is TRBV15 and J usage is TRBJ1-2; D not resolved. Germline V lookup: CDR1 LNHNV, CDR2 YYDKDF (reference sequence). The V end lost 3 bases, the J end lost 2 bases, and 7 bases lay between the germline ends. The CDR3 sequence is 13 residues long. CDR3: CATSRGTNYGYTF. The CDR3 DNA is TGTGCCACCAGCAGGGGCACCAACTATGGCTACACCTTC. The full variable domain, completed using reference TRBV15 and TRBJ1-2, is DAMVIQNPRYQVTQFGKPVTLSCSQTLNHNVMYWYQQKSSQAPKLLFHYYDKDFNNEADTPDNFQSRRPNTSFCFLDIRSPGLGDTAMYLCATSRGTNYGYTFGSGTRLTVV.

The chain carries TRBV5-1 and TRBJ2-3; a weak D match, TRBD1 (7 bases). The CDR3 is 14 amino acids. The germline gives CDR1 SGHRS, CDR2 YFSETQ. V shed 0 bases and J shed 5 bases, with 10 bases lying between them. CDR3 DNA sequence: TGCGCCAGCAGCTTGGGACAGGGACTAGATACGCAGTATTTT. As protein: CASSLGQGLDTQYF.

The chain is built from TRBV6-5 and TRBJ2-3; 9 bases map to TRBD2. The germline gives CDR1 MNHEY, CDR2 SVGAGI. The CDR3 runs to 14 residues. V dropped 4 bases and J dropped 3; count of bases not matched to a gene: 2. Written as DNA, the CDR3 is TGTGCCAGCAGTTCTAGCGGGGCTACAGATACGCAGTATTTT. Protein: CASSSSGATDTQYF.

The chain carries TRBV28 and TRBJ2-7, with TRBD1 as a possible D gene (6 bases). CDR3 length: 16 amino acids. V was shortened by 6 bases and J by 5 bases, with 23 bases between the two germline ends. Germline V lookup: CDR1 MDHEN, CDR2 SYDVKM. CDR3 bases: TGTGCCAGCAGCCCGTTTCTGATCGGGACAACTGACGAGCAGTACTTC. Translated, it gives CASSPFLIGTTDEQYF.

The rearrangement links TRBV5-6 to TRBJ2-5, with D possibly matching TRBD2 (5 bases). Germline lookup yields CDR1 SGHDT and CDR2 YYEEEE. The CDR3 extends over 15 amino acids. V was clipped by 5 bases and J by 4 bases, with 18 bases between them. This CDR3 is CASRPAGPEGETQYF. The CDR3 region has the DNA TGTGCCAGCAGGCCCGCCGGGCCTGAGGGAGAGACCCAGTACTTC.

The CDR3 DNA reads as TGTGCCTGGAGTGTCGGGGGGACCTCCTACGAGCAGTACTTC. This encodes CAWSVGGTSYEQYF. The chain couples TRBV30 to TRBJ2-7, with TRBD2 matching over 7 bases. The CDR3 covers 14 residues. The V gene's germline CDR1 is GTSNPN and CDR2 SVGIG (reference sequence). The junction had 2 bases not matched to a gene; V was cut back by 0 bases and J by 0 bases.

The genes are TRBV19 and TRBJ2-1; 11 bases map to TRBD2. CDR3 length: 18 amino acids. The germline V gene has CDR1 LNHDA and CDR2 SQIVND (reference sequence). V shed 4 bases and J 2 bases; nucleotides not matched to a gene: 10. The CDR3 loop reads CASSTETPGLAAYNEQFF. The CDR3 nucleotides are TGTGCCAGTAGTACCGAAACTCCGGGACTAGCGGCCTACAATGAGCAGTTCTTC.

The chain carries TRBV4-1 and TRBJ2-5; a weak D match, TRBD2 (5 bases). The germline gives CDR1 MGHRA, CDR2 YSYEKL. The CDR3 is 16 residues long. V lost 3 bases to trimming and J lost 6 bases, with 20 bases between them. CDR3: CASSHPVGLAPQTQYF. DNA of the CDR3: TGCGCCAGCAGCCACCCCGTTGGGCTAGCCCCGCAGACCCAGTACTTC.

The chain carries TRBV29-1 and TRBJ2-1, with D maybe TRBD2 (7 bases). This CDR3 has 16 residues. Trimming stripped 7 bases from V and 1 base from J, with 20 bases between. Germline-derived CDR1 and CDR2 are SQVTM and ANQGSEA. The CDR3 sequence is CSAPRMGGHSYNEQFF. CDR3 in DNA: TGCAGCGCCCCGAGGATGGGGGGGCATTCCTACAATGAGCAGTTCTTC.

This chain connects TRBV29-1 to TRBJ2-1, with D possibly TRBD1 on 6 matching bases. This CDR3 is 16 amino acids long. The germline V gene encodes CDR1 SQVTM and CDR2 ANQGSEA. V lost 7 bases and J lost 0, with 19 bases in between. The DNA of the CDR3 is TGCAGCGCGGCGGGTCTGAGGGGGAGCTCCTACAATGAGCAGTTCTTC. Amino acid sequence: CSAAGLRGSSYNEQFF.

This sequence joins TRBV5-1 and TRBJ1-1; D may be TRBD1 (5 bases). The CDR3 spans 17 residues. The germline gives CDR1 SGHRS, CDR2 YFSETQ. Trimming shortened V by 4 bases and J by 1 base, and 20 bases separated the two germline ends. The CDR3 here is CASSPRDFWGRNTEAFF. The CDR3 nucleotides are TGCGCCAGCAGCCCCCGGGACTTCTGGGGCAGGAACACTGAAGCTTTCTTT.

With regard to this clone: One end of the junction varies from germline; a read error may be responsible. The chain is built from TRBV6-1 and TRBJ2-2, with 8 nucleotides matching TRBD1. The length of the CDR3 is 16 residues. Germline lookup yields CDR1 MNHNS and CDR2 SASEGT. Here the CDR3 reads CASREAVQGAAGELFF. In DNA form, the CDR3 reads TGTGCCAGCAGGGAAGCGGTGCAGGGGGCCGCCGGGGAGCTGTTTTTT.

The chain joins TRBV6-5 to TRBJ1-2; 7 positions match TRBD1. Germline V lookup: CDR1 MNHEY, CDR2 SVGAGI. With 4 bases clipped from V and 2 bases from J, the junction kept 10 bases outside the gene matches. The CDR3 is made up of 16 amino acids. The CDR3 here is CASSSPTSGGNYGYTF. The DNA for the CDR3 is TGTGCCAGCAGTTCCCCCACCTCAGGGGGGAACTATGGCTACACCTTC.

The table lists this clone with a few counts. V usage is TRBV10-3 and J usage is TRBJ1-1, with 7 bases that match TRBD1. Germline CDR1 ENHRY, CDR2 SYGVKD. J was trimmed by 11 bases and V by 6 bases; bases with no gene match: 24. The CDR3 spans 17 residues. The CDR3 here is CAISILLADRADWRAFF. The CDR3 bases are TGTGCCATCAGCATCCTTCTTGCCGACAGGGCGGACTGGAGGGCTTTCTTT.

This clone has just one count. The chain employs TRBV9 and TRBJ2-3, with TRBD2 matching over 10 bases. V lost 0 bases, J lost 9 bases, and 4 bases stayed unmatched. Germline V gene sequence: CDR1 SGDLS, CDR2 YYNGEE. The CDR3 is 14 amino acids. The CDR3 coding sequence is TGTGCCAGCAGCGTAGGGGTTAGCGGGGGGACGCAGTATTTT. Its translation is CASSVGVSGGTQYF.

CDR3: CASSEARGYQPQHF. CDR3 nucleotides: TGTGCCAGCAGTGAAGCGCGAGGGTATCAGCCCCAGCATTTT. The V gene is TRBV6-1, the J gene TRBJ1-5; D call uncertain. V dropped 0 bases and J dropped 5 bases, with 8 bases sitting between them. Germline values: CDR1 MNHNS, CDR2 SASEGT. The CDR3 consists of 14 residues.

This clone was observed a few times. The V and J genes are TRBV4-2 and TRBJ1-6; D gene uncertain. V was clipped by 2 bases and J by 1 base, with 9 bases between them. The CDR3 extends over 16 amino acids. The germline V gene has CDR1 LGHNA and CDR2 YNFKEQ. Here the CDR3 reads CASSQIPGSYNSPLHF. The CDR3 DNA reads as TGTGCCAGCAGCCAAATTCCAGGTTCCTATAATTCACCCCTCCACTTT.

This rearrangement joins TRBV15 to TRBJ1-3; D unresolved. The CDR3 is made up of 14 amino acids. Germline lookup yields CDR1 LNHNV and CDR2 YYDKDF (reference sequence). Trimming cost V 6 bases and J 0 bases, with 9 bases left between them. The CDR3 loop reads CATSSRFSGNTIYF. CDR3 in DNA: TGTGCCACCAGTTCACGGTTCTCTGGAAACACCATATATTTT.

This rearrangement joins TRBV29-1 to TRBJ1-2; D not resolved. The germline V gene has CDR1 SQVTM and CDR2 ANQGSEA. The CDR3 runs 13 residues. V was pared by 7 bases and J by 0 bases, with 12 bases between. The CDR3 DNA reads TGCAGCGATGCGGACGGGGCTAACTATGGCTACACCTTC. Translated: CSDADGANYGYTF.

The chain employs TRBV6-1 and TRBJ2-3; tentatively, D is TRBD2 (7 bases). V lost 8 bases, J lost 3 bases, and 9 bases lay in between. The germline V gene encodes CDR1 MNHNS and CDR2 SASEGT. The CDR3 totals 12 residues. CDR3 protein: CASGGATDTQYF. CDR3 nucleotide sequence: TGTGCCAGCGGGGGGGCGACAGATACGCAGTATTTT.

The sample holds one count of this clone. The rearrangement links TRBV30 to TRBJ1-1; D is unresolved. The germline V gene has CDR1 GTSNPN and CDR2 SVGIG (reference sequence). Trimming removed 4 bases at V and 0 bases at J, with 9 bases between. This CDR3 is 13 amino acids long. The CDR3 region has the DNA TGTGCCTGGATGGAGCTGATGAACACTGAAGCTTTCTTT. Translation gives CAWMELMNTEAFF.

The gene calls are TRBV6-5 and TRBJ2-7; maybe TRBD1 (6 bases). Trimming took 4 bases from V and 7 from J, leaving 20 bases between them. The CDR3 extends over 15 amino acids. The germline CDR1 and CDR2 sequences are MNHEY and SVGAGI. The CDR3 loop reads CASSSQDRTWWEQYF. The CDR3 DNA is TGTGCCAGCAGTTCCCAAGACAGGACATGGTGGGAGCAGTACTTC.

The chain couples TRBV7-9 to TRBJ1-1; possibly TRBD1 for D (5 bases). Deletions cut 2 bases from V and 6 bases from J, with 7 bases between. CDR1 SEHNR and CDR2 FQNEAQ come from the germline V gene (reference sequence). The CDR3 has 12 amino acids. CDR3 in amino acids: CASSLQGSEAFF. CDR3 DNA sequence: TGTGCCAGCAGCTTACAGGGTTCTGAAGCTTTCTTT.

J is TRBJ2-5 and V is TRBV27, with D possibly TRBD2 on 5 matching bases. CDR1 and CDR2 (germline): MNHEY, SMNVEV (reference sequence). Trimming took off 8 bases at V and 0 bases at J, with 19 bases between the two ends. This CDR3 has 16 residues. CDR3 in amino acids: CASPPGWAQNQETQYF. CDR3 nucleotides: TGTGCCAGCCCTCCGGGATGGGCGCAAAACCAAGAGACCCAGTACTTC.